A single sample is the source of the 10 T cell receptor beta chains below, sequenced in a study of response to subunit inactivated influenza vaccine. TCRdb fed the RT-PCR reads into MiXCR, producing one record per CDR3 protein. The sample yields under 800,000 distinct CDR3 sequences, around 14% seen once. Sequencing used PBMCs from blood, obtained around two weeks before vaccination. The receptors derive from a man aged 50 or older who received an inactivated influenza vaccine.

This clonotype was counted at least ten times. V and J are TRBV12-3 or TRBV12-4 and TRBJ2-1; D is uncertain. With 8 bases removed from V and 4 bases from J, the gap between germline ends came to 18 bases. This CDR3 has 15 amino acids. The CDR3 region has the DNA TGTGCCAGCTGCAAAAGCCCCTTCCGATACAATGAGCAGTTCTTC. Protein product: CASCKSPFRYNEQFF.

The chain employs TRBV5-1 and TRBJ2-1; the match to TRBD2 covers 11 bases. Trimming cost V 4 bases and J 3 bases; bases outside gene matches: 6. Germline CDR1 is SGHRS and CDR2 is YFSETQ. This CDR3 contains 16 residues. In DNA, the CDR3 is TGCGCCAGCAGCATACCGGGACTAGCGGACTACAATGAGCAGTTCTTC. Its protein product is CASSIPGLADYNEQFF. Supplemented by reference TRBV5-1 and TRBJ2-1, the full variable domain reads KAGVTQTPRYLIKTRGQQVTLSCSPISGHRSVSWYQQTPGQGLQFLFEYFSETQRNKGNFPGRFSGRQFSNSRSEMNVSTLELGDSALYLCASSIPGLADYNEQFFGPGTRLTVL.

This chain uses TRBV20-1 with TRBJ2-3; the match to TRBD1 covers 8 bases. Germline V lookup: CDR1 DFQATT, CDR2 SNEGSKA (reference sequence). The CDR3 is 17 residues long. The J segment lost 5 bases and the V segment lost 2 bases, leaving 15 bases of the junction unmatched. CDR3 residues: CSARPMIPGGKGDTQYF. DNA for the CDR3: TGCAGTGCTAGACCCATGATCCCAGGGGGCAAGGGAGATACGCAGTATTTT.

The chain joins TRBV12-3 or TRBV12-4 to TRBJ2-7, with D perhaps TRBD2 (5 bases). Trimming removed 7 bases at V and 6 bases at J, with 16 bases between. The CDR3 totals 13 residues. The DNA of the CDR3 is TGTGCCAGCAAAACGGGGTGGCTAGCCGAGCAGTACTTC. Translated, it gives CASKTGWLAEQYF.

V is TRBV4-2 and J is TRBJ2-1, with TRBD2 as a possible D gene (6 bases). Trimming took 0 bases from V and 2 from J, leaving 8 bases between them. The CDR3 covers 15 residues. Looked up from germline, CDR1 is LGHNA and CDR2 is YNFKEQ. This chain's CDR3 is CASSQDSGAYNEQFF. CDR3 bases: TGTGCCAGCAGCCAAGACTCGGGAGCCTACAATGAGCAGTTCTTC.

This clonotype was counted only a few times. The chain combines TRBV4-1 with TRBJ2-1, with 9 bases identical to TRBD1. Germline CDR1 reads MGHRA; CDR2 reads YSYEKL. The trim removed 4 bases at V and 7 bases at J, leaving 5 bases unmatched. This CDR3 has 14 amino acids. The CDR3 protein is CASSPRDRVNEQFF. DNA for the CDR3: TGCGCCAGCAGCCCTCGGGACAGGGTAAATGAGCAGTTCTTC.

The chain has TRBV7-2 and TRBJ2-7; D gene uncertain. V dropped 7 bases and J dropped 0 bases, with 16 bases sitting between them. CDR1 and CDR2 from the germline V gene are SGHTA and FQGNSA. CDR3 length: 15 amino acids. The CDR3 nucleotides are TGTGCCAGCACCACGAACCTATTCAGCTCCTACGAGCAGTACTTC. Translated: CASTTNLFSSYEQYF.

In this sample, this clonotype turned up a few times. V usage is TRBV20-1 and J usage is TRBJ1-4; tentatively, D is TRBD1 (5 bases). V lost 3 bases and J 3 bases, leaving 14 bases between the germline ends. Germline CDR1 is DFQATT and CDR2 is SNEGSKA (reference sequence). The CDR3 consists of 15 residues. CDR3: CSARMSVTANEKLFF. CDR3 DNA: TGCAGTGCTAGGATGAGCGTGACAGCTAATGAAAAACTGTTTTTT.

The chain uses TRBV6-1 and TRBJ2-4, with 7 nucleotides matching TRBD2. The CDR3 extends over 18 amino acids. Germline trimming cut 5 bases from V and 0 bases from J; bases unmatched to any gene: 13. CDR1 is MNHNS and CDR2 is SASEGT in the germline V gene. For the CDR3, the DNA is TGTGCCAGCAGTCCCCCCTCGTCAGCGGGGCGAGCCAAAAACATTCAGTACTTC. Amino acids: CASSPPSSAGRAKNIQYF.

The J gene is TRBJ1-5, the V gene TRBV11-2; TRBD1 agrees at 12 bases. This CDR3 comprises 19 residues. After removal of 2 bases from V and 1 base from J, the junction contained 9 bases not matched to a gene. Germline CDR1 is SGHAT and CDR2 is FQNNGV. CDR3: CASSLWGTGGTESNQPQHF. For the CDR3, the DNA is TGTGCCAGCAGCTTATGGGGGACAGGGGGCACAGAGAGCAATCAGCCCCAGCATTTT.